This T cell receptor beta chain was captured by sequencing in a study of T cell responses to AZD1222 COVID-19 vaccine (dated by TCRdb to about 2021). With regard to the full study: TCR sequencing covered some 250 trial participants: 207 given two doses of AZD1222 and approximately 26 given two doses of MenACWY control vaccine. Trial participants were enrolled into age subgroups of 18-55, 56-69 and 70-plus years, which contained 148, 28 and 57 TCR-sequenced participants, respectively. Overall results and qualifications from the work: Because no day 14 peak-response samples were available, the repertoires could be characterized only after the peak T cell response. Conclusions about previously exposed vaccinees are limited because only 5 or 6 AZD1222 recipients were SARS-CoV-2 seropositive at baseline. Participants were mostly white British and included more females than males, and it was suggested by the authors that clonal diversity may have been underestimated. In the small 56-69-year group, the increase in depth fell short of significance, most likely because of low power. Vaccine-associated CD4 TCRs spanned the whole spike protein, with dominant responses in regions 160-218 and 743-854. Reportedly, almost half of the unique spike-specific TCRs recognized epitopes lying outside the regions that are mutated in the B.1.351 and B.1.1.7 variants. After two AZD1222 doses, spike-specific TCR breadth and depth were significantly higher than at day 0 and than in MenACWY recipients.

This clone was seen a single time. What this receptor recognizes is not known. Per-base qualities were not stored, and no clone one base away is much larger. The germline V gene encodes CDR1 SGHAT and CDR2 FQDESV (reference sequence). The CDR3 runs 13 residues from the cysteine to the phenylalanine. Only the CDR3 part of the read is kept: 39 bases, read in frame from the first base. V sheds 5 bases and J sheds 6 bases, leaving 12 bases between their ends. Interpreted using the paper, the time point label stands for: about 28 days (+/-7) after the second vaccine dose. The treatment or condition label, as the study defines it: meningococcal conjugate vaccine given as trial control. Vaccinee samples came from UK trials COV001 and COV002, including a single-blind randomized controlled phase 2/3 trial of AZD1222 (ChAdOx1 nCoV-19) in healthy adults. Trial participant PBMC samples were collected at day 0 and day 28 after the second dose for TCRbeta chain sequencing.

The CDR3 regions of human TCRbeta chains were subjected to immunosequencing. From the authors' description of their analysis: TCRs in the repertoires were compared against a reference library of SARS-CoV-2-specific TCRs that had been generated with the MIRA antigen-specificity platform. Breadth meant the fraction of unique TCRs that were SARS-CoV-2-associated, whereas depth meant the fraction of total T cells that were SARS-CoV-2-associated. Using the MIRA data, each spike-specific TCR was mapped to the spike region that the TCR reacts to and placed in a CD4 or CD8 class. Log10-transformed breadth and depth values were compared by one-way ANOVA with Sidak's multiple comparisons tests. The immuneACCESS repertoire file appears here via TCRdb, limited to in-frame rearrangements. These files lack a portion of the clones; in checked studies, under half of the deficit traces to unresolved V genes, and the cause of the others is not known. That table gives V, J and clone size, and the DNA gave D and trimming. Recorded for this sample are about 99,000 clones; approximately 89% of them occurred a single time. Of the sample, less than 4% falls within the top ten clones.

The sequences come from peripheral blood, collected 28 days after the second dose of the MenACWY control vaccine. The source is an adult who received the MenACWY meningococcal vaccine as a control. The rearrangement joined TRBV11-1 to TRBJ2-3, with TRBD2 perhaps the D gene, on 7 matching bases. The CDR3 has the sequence CASSRGGRDTQYF. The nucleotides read TGTGCCAGCAGCAGGGGGGGACGCGATACGCAGTATTTT.